The following is a T cell receptor (beta chain) sequence with its context. Its target is not known. This sample is part of a study of CD8 T cells in Susac syndrome. Turning to the study itself: Among sequenced Susac syndrome patients, about six had active disease and 8 or 9 were in remission. Study outcomes and limitations: Where Susac syndrome CD4+ T cell repertoires were concerned, no clonal expansion was evident.

The CD8+ and CD4+ T cells were negatively isolated, with the TEMRA cells enriched by FACS. With random hexamers, reverse transcription was performed on roughly 0.45 to 1 ug of RNA. By means of immunoSEQ multiplex PCR, TCR beta CDR3 spanning 54 Vbeta and 13 Jbeta underwent amplification. TCRdb fed the immunoSEQ multiplex PCR reads into MiXCR, producing one record per CDR3 protein. The sample has about 170,000 distinct CDR3 sequences; about 96% are singletons. Germline-derived CDR1 and CDR2 are SEHNR and FQNEAQ (reference sequence). The germline V and J ends were trimmed by 0 bases and 0 bases, with 12 bases remaining between them. The CDR3 contains 17 residues.

This clonotype was sampled from a human donor with Susac syndrome. The chain combines TRBV7-9 with TRBJ2-1, with a possible D match to TRBD2 (6 bases). What was sequenced was CD4+ T cells from PBMCs. CDR3 DNA: TGTGCCAGCAGCTTAGCATCGGCTAGCGACTCCTACAATGAGCAGTTCTTC. It encodes CASSLASASDSYNEQFF.